Detailed here is one T cell receptor (beta chain). Its target is not known. These data come from a study of beta chain features in type 1 diabetes. Overall study context: Across the samples, around 110,000,000 sorted cells were examined in total.

The CDR3 runs to 16 residues. In germline, CDR1 is MGHRA, CDR2 YSYEKL. The ends were cut back, 0 bases at V and 2 bases at J, with 13 bases in the middle. As every portion of the isolated RNA was reverse transcribed, the sequencing read expressed TCRB transcripts. This table comes from immunoSEQ multiplex PCR, and its TCRdb copy is limited to in-frame clones, with some not included. The profile covers 120,000 or so clones, with around a sixth appearing a single time and 2% to 3% taken by the ten largest. Study observations and caveats: Shortening of TCRB CDR3s, moderate but significant, appeared in all four CD4+ subsets of Type 1 diabetes patients. In patients and controls equally, PCR might favor templates that are shorter. Sequencing used cDNA, and cells with high TCR expression could therefore be over-represented.

Sequenced sample: central memory CD4+ T cells from blood. V is TRBV4-1 and J is TRBJ2-5; D is tentatively TRBD1 or TRBD2 (6 bases each). The source is a man between 18 and 35 years old with type 1 diabetes. The CDR3 loop reads CASSQEQEGVQETQYF. The CDR3 bases are TGCGCCAGCAGCCAAGAGCAGGAGGGGGTACAAGAGACCCAGTACTTC.